The clone carrying this T cell receptor (beta chain) came up many times. The antigen is undetermined. This CDR3 spans 15 amino acids. Between the trimmed V and J ends, which lost 2 bases and 4 bases, there was a span of 15 bases. Germline CDR1 reads MNHEY; CDR2 reads SVGAGI. This sample is part of a study of T-cell reconstitution after alpha-beta-depleted transplantation in children. Study observations and caveats: There were some patients whose high TCRbeta diversity at day 60 came from surviving recipient T cells and thymic progenitors. Once a year had passed after transplant, T-cell counts and diversity came mostly from newly produced T cells. About two months after transplant, alpha-beta T cells reportedly came from several hundred expanded graft clones.

Unique molecular identifiers were built into the TCRbeta library. TCRdb called the PCR reads again in MiXCR, with one record for every CDR3 protein. The sample carries under 850,000 distinct CDR3 sequences, around 14% recorded once. This receptor was identified in a girl aged 2 to 10 with congenital amegakaryocytic thrombocytopenia, due to receive a stem cell transplant. The sequencing here drew on PBMCs, taken before TCRalphabeta/CD19-depleted stem cell transplant. The chain carries TRBV6-5 and TRBJ2-7; D may match TRBD1 or TRBD2 (5 bases each). The CDR3 reads CASSYGQGRIYEQYF. The CDR3 nucleotides read TGTGCCAGCAGTTACGGCCAGGGACGGATATACGAGCAGTACTTC.